Presented here are 16 T cell receptor beta chains from one specimen sequenced in a study of tumor-infiltrating lymphocytes in primary liver carcinoma. With around 500 ng total RNA as template and a constant-region primer, TCR beta cDNA was made. Nested multiplex PCR, run for three rounds with slightly modified ARM-PCR, yielded TCR beta libraries. TRBV1-TRBV30 forward primers paired with a C-beta reverse primer were used in the first two PCR rounds, which ran roughly 10 cycles each. MiXCR, applied by TCRdb to the multiplex PCR reads, yields one record per CDR3 protein. This table has 100,000 to 150,000 distinct CDR3 sequences, roughly three fifths appearing once. Co-extraction of RNA and DNA was performed on roughly 20-31 mg of unsorted bulk tissue. Sequenced sample: liver tumor tissue from sampling region 3. As for subset: tumor region T3, left-lateral pole. The receptors shown here come from a woman aged 60-75 years with primary liver carcinoma and hepatitis B virus infection.

Only a few counts were recorded for this clonotype. This chain uses TRBV20-1 with TRBJ1-5, with D perhaps matching TRBD1 (5 bases). Germline-derived CDR1 and CDR2 are DFQATT and SNEGSKA (reference sequence). This CDR3 is built from 13 residues. V lost 4 bases, J lost 7 bases, and 14 bases lay in between. CDR3 region: CSAKGDGYQPQHF. The CDR3, as DNA: TGCAGTGCTAAAGGGGACGGATACCAGCCCCAGCATTTT.

A few counts support this clonotype. The chain has TRBV11-2 and TRBJ2-7; perhaps TRBD1 as D (6 bases). Per the germline V gene, CDR1 is SGHAT and CDR2 is FQNNGV. This CDR3 is built from 13 residues. V was pared by 9 bases and J by 2 bases, with 14 bases between. The CDR3 bases are TGTGCCAGTAGCCGGTCAGGGGCCTACGAGCAGTACTTC. This gives the protein CASSRSGAYEQYF. Full variable domain (rest looked up from reference TRBV11-2 and TRBJ2-7): EAGVAQSPRYKIIEKRQSVAFWCNPISGHATLYWYQQILGQGPKLLIQFQNNGVVDDSQLPKDRFSAERLKGVDSTLKIQPAKLEDSAVYLCASSRSGAYEQYFGPGTRLTVT.

This clonotype occurred many times. The chain links TRBV28 to TRBJ2-2; D gene ambiguous. The CDR3 is 14 residues long. Germline CDR1 and CDR2: MDHEN and SYDVKM. V was clipped by 5 bases and J by 4 bases, with 11 bases between them. CDR3 in amino acids: CASSPPRVTGELFF. The DNA for the CDR3 is TGTGCCAGCAGTCCACCCCGGGTCACCGGGGAGCTGTTTTTT.

The chain has TRBV29-1 and TRBJ1-1; tentative D call: TRBD1 (6 bases). CDR3 length: 14 residues. The germline V gene has CDR1 SQVTM and CDR2 ANQGSEA. CDR3 sequence: CSTLGGSGATEVFF. The CDR3 DNA reads as TGCAGTACACTCGGGGGATCAGGGGCCACTGAGGTTTTCTTT.

Points on this clonotype: Mismatch with germline at one junction end may stem from a read error. The chain links TRBV5-1 to TRBJ2-2; possibly TRBD1 for D (6 bases). Per the germline V gene, CDR1 is SGHRS and CDR2 is YFSETQ. The CDR3 runs to 15 residues. CDR3: CASSNQGRSTEELFF. The CDR3, as DNA: TGCGCCAGCAGCAACCAGGGGCGTAGCACCGAGGAGCTGTTTTTT. Together with reference TRBV5-1 and TRBJ2-2, the CDR3 gives the full variable domain: KAGVTQTPRYLIKTRGQQVTLSCSPISGHRSVSWYQQTPGQGLQFLFEYFSETQRNKGNFPGRFSGRQFSNSRSEMNVSTLELGDSALYLCASSNQGRSTEELFFGEGSRLTVL.

A remark on this clonotype: As the CDR3 is not closed by the conserved phenylalanine or tryptophan, this likely results from a read error. The limits of the CDR3 on the DNA are not certain, so only TCRdb's listed CDR3 is given. The genes are TRBV6-4 and TRBJ2-1; TRBD2, the D gene given by the table, was not confirmed from the DNA. Germline-derived CDR1 and CDR2 are MRHNA and SNTAGT. The CDR3 is 15 amino acids in total, end residues counted. The CDR3 sequence is CASSDGTGGADKQFL.

The gene calls are TRBV19 and TRBJ1-1; D ambiguous. Trimming shortened V by 6 bases and J by 4 bases, and 12 bases separated the two germline ends. From germline, CDR1 is LNHDA and CDR2 SQIVND (reference sequence). The CDR3 extends over 13 amino acids. The CDR3 coding sequence is TGTGCCAGTAGCGCGTCCGGGAGCACTGAAGCTTTCTTT. This sequence encodes CASSASGSTEAFF.

As concerns this clonotype: An end of the junction does not agree with germline; a read error may underlie this. The gene calls are TRBV11-2 and TRBJ1-5; D not certain. CDR1 and CDR2 (germline): SGHAT, FQNNGV. This CDR3 has 15 amino acids. CDR3 region: CASSLNNSPGQPQHF. In DNA form, the CDR3 reads TGTGCCAGCAGCCTTAATAACAGTCCTGGTCAGCCCCAACATTTT. Looking up the rest from reference TRBV11-2 and TRBJ1-5 gives the full variable domain: EAGVAQSPRYKIIEKRQSVAFWCNPISGHATLYWYQQILGQGPKLLIQFQNNGVVDDSQLPKDRFSAERLKGVDSTLKIQPAKLEDSAVYLCASSLNNSPGQPQHFGDGTRLSIL.

Regarding this clonotype: A junction boundary mismatches the germline segment, possibly from a read error. The V and J genes are TRBV11-1 and TRBJ2-7; D may be TRBD2 (5 bases). The CDR3 loop spans 14 amino acids. The germline V gene has CDR1 SGHAT and CDR2 FQDESV (reference sequence). The CDR3 spells CASRGKRATYEQCF. CDR3 coding DNA: TGTGCCAGCAGGGGGAAGAGGGCAACCTACGAGCAGTGCTTC.

Comments on this clonotype: Since a much larger clone is just one base distant, this may be a read error. The rearrangement joins TRBV29-1 to TRBJ2-5; D perhaps matches TRBD2 (5 bases). Germline CDR1 reads SQVTM; CDR2 reads ANQGSEA. The CDR3 is 12 amino acids. The CDR3 here is CSVAAEAETQCF. DNA for the CDR3: TGCAGCGTTGCGGCGGAGGCGGAGACCCAGTGCTTC.

The J gene is TRBJ2-1, the V gene TRBV29-1, with TRBD2 matching over 9 bases. CDR1 and CDR2 (germline): SQVTM, ANQGSEA. CDR3 length: 12 amino acids. Written as DNA, the CDR3 is TGCTGCGCCACGACTAGCGGTCATGAGCAGTTCTTC. Residues: CCATTSGHEQFF.

For this clonotype: The CDR3 carries no conserved terminal phenylalanine or tryptophan, so it likely arises from a read error. The chain is built from TRBV5-1 and TRBJ1-2, with D possibly being TRBD1 (6 bases). Germline V gene sequence: CDR1 SGHRS, CDR2 YFSETQ. This CDR3 is 17 amino acids long. V lost 0 bases, J lost 1 base, and 16 bases lay in between. The CDR3 is CASSLATRQDHNYGYTL. CDR3 nucleotide sequence: TGCGCCAGCAGCTTGGCTACCCGACAGGACCATAACTATGGCTACACCCTC.

Note on this clonotype: A read error may produce the germline difference seen at one junction end. This chain connects TRBV11-3 to TRBJ2-7; D might be TRBD1 or TRBD2, each matching 5 bases. Germline assignment: CDR1 SGHNT and CDR2 YENEEA. The CDR3 runs 14 residues. In nucleotides, the CDR3 is TGTGCCAACAGCCATCGGGACGGATACTACGAGCAGTACTTC. It is translated as CANSHRDGYYEQYF.

Comment on this clonotype: A much larger clonotype is one base distant, so this may be a read error. The chain couples TRBV5-4 to TRBJ2-3; TRBD2 agrees at 8 bases. Germline assignment: CDR1 SGHNT and CDR2 YYREEE (reference sequence). This CDR3 contains 16 residues. The CDR3 DNA is TGTGCCAGCAGCACCCCCGGGGGGGGACGCACAGATGCGCAGTATTTT. Translation gives CASSTPGGGRTDAQYF.

This rearrangement joins TRBV6-1 to TRBJ2-1; no clear D gene. This CDR3 spans 12 amino acids. Germline V gene lookup returns CDR1 MNHNS and CDR2 SASEGT. CDR3 nucleotide sequence: TGTGTCGGCAGTGAACCAACAGATGAGCAGTTCTTC. This codes for CVGSEPTDEQFF.

With respect to this clonotype: No conserved phenylalanine or tryptophan is present at the end of the CDR3, so a read error is the likely explanation. This chain connects TRBV6-5 to TRBJ1-2; 9 nucleotides agree with TRBD1. The length of the CDR3 is 13 residues. Germline values: CDR1 MNHEY, CDR2 SVGAGI. The V gene end was trimmed by 9 bases and the J gene end by 4 bases; junction bases not matched to a gene: 6. CDR3 DNA: TGTGCCAGTAGGGGACAGGGCGTCTATGGCTACACCTTA. The encoded protein is CASRGQGVYGYTL.